What follows are 27 T cell receptor beta chains derived from one specimen sequenced in a study of OX40 agonist ivuxolimab in advanced cancers. Libraries were prepared by immunoSEQ multiplex PCR; TCRdb keeps only in-frame clonotypes and omits some of them. The sample consists of some 90,000 clones, approximately 87% of them appearing once. Sequenced material: CD4+ or CD8+ T cells sorted from blood, taken in a trial of the OX40 agonist ivuxolimab. The receptors were sampled from an adult with an advanced solid tumor such as melanoma, head and neck, liver or kidney cancer.

This chain uses TRBV11-3 with TRBJ1-2; D not certain. The CDR3 is 14 residues long. The germline gives CDR1 SGHNT, CDR2 YENEEA. The germline V and J ends were trimmed by 0 bases and 8 bases, with 13 bases remaining between them. In DNA form, the CDR3 reads TGTGCCAGCAGCTTAGATCCGGACGCGGGGGGCTACACCTTC. It specifies CASSLDPDAGGYTF.

V gene TRBV18 combines with J gene TRBJ1-1; unclear D gene. Germline V gene lookup returns CDR1 KGHSH and CDR2 LQKENI. This CDR3 comprises 13 residues. Trimming pared 6 bases from V and 1 base from J, leaving 9 bases between. CDR3: CASSPAGNTEAFF. The CDR3 nucleotides read TGTGCCAGCTCTCCCGCGGGGAACACTGAAGCTTTCTTT. The entire variable domain, with the rest obtained from reference TRBV18 and TRBJ1-1, is as follows: NAGVMQNPRHLVRRRGQEARLRCSPMKGHSHVYWYRQLPEEGLKFMVYLQKENIIDESGMPKERFSAEFPKEGPSILRIQQVVRGDSAAYFCASSPAGNTEAFFGQGTRLTVV.

The DNA for the CDR3 is TGTGCCAGCAGCTTAGGTGGGAGTGCGGAGACCCAGTACTTC. It encodes CASSLGGSAETQYF. This chain uses TRBV11-2 with TRBJ2-5; D may be TRBD2 (5 bases). The CDR3 spans 14 residues. Germline lookup yields CDR1 SGHAT and CDR2 FQNNGV. The germline V and J ends were trimmed by 1 base and 5 bases, with 11 bases remaining between them.

The J gene is TRBJ1-1, the V gene TRBV11-3; D is uncertain. Germline V lookup: CDR1 SGHNT, CDR2 YENEEA. Trimming cost V 5 bases and J 10 bases, with 11 bases left between them. The CDR3 totals 11 residues. The CDR3 DNA follows: TGTGCCAGCAGCGCAACCTTGATAGCTTTCTTT. Encoded protein: CASSATLIAFF. The full variable domain, with the rest looked up from reference TRBV11-3 and TRBJ1-1, is EAGVVQSPRYKIIEKKQPVAFWCNPISGHNTLYWYLQNLGQGPELLIRYENEEAVDDSQLPKDRFSAERLKGVDSTLKIQPAELGDSAVYLCASSATLIAFFGQGTRLTVV.

This clone was detected a few times. The genes are TRBV14 and TRBJ1-3; unclear D gene. V was clipped by 1 base and J by 4 bases, with 5 bases between them. The length of the CDR3 is 13 residues. Germline assignment: CDR1 SGHDN and CDR2 FVKESK. Here the CDR3 reads CASSQVNGNTIYF. CDR3 bases: TGTGCCAGCAGCCAAGTAAACGGAAACACCATATATTTT.

V and J are TRBV5-1 and TRBJ2-2; D uncertain. Between the trimmed V and J ends, which lost 0 bases and 0 bases, there was a span of 9 bases. The CDR3 is made up of 16 amino acids. The germline CDR1 and CDR2 sequences are SGHRS and YFSETQ. The CDR3 sequence: CASSLAGLTNTGELFF. The CDR3 DNA reads TGCGCCAGCAGCTTGGCTGGATTGACGAACACCGGGGAGCTGTTTTTT.

This sequence joins TRBV6-5 and TRBJ1-2; no reliable D call. Deletions cut 7 bases from V and 8 bases from J, with 14 bases between. The CDR3 loop spans 12 amino acids. Germline V gene sequence: CDR1 MNHEY, CDR2 SVGAGI. The CDR3 coding sequence is TGTGCCAGCACATACTCGGGGAGGGGCTACACCTTC. Its protein product is CASTYSGRGYTF.

The rearrangement uses TRBV9 and TRBJ1-1; tentative D call: TRBD1 (6 bases). CDR3 length: 13 residues. With 5 bases removed from V and 7 bases from J, the gap between germline ends came to 15 bases. Per the germline V gene, CDR1 is SGDLS and CDR2 is YYNGEE. CDR3 amino acids: CASSRGQGIEAFF. The CDR3 DNA is TGTGCCAGCAGTCGGGGACAAGGGATTGAAGCTTTCTTT.

The CDR3: CASSIRGPSYEQYF. The CDR3 nucleotides read TGTGCCAGTAGTATAAGGGGGCCGTCCTACGAGCAGTACTTC. The chain uses TRBV19 and TRBJ2-7; 7 nucleotides agree with TRBD1. Losses at the gene ends were 2 bases for V and 1 base for J; bases not matched to a gene: 2. The CDR3 is made up of 14 amino acids. The germline gives CDR1 LNHDA, CDR2 SQIVND (reference sequence).

The chain recombines TRBV6-1 with TRBJ1-2, with 7 positions matching TRBD1. J gave up 5 bases and V 2 bases, and 5 bases lay outside the gene matches. The germline V gene has CDR1 MNHNS and CDR2 SASEGT. The CDR3 totals 14 residues. Written as DNA, the CDR3 is TGTGCCAGCAGTGAACGCCAGGGGGTTTATGGCTACACCTTC. It yields the protein CASSERQGVYGYTF.

V usage is TRBV19 and J usage is TRBJ2-3; TRBD2 might be the D (6 bases). V was cut by 6 bases and J by 4 bases, with 11 bases left in between. This CDR3 has 13 amino acids. Germline-derived CDR1 and CDR2 are LNHDA and SQIVND (reference sequence). CDR3 loop: CASRFGGSDTQYF. As DNA, the CDR3 is TGTGCCAGTAGATTCGGGGGATCAGATACGCAGTATTTT.

This clone was picked up many times. The V gene is TRBV4-3, the J gene TRBJ2-7, with D unresolved. V was cut by 0 bases and J by 1 base, with 7 bases left in between. The CDR3 extends over 14 amino acids. Germline CDR1 and CDR2: LGHNA and YSLEER. This chain's CDR3 is CASSQDVESYEQYV. CDR3 in DNA: TGCGCCAGCAGCCAAGATGTGGAGTCCTACGAGCAGTACGTC.

V is TRBV4-3 and J is TRBJ2-1; 12 bases are a match to TRBD2. Germline V gene lookup returns CDR1 LGHNA and CDR2 YSLEER. CDR3 length: 14 residues. V dropped 5 bases and J dropped 7; count of bases not matched to a gene: 3. In nucleotides, the CDR3 is TGCGCCAGCAGCTACGGACTAGCGGGGAATGAGCAGTTCTTC. Protein: CASSYGLAGNEQFF.

The chain employs TRBV28 and TRBJ1-1; no definite D call. Trimming pared 3 bases from V and 8 bases from J, leaving 25 bases between. The V gene's germline CDR1 is MDHEN and CDR2 SYDVKM. CDR3 length equals 17 residues. For the CDR3, the DNA is TGTGCCAGCAGTTTTGTATCTGTTAGGACGACGGCCGCCGAAGCTTTCTTT. This codes for CASSFVSVRTTAAEAFF.

This clone was observed a handful of times. V and J are TRBV27 and TRBJ2-7, with D perhaps TRBD2 (5 bases). The CDR3 extends over 17 amino acids. Per the germline V gene, CDR1 is MNHEY and CDR2 is SMNVEV (reference sequence). V was shortened by 5 bases and J by 0 bases, with 20 bases between the two germline ends. CDR3 DNA sequence: TGTGCCAGCAGTCTGGAGACGGGAACTGCGAGCTCCTACGAGCAGTACTTC. Amino acid sequence: CASSLETGTASSYEQYF.

The chain employs TRBV29-1 and TRBJ1-1, with a tentative D call TRBD1 (6 bases). This CDR3 comprises 14 residues. Trimming shortened V by 4 bases and J by 3 bases, and 15 bases separated the two germline ends. Germline CDR1 is SQVTM and CDR2 is ANQGSEA. In nucleotides, the CDR3 is TGCAGCGTTGCGGCCAGGGGTCGGGACACTGAAGCTTTCTTT. Amino acid sequence: CSVAARGRDTEAFF.

This sequence joins TRBV7-8 and TRBJ1-3; D not resolved. The V end lost 7 bases, the J end lost 3 bases, and 16 bases lay between the germline ends. The germline CDR1 and CDR2 sequences are SGHVS and FQNEAQ. The CDR3 is 15 residues long. CDR3 nucleotide sequence: TGTGCCAGCAACAACGGAGGGCAAAGTGGAAACACCATATATTTT. The encoded protein is CASNNGGQSGNTIYF.

The V call is TRBV30, the J call TRBJ1-3, with D maybe TRBD1 (5 bases). The germline CDR1 and CDR2 sequences are GTSNPN and SVGIG (reference sequence). The length of the CDR3 is 14 residues. Trimming removed 2 bases from V and 10 bases from J, with 18 bases in between. The CDR3 sequence is CAWSPGPVLGTIYF. CDR3 DNA: TGTGCCTGGAGTCCGGGACCGGTACTGGGGACCATATATTTT.

This clone has a handful of counts. The genes are TRBV6-1 and TRBJ2-3; 8 bases map to TRBD2. The CDR3 sequence is 16 residues long. Germline-derived CDR1 and CDR2 are MNHNS and SASEGT. V was pared by 4 bases and J by 1 base, with 7 bases of the junction left unmatched. This chain's CDR3 is CASSVEQGLGTDTQYF. The DNA of the CDR3 is TGTGCCAGCAGTGTCGAGCAGGGACTAGGCACAGATACGCAGTATTTT.

V is TRBV11-2 and J is TRBJ2-7; no reliable D call. Per germline, CDR1 SGHAT and CDR2 FQNNGV. There are 14 residues in the CDR3. Trimming took off 5 bases at V and 2 bases at J, with 13 bases between the two ends. The CDR3 is CASSPVGIPYEQYF. Written as DNA, the CDR3 is TGTGCCAGCAGCCCCGTGGGAATACCCTACGAGCAGTACTTC.

This clone is a singleton in its sample. The chain carries TRBV6-6 and TRBJ2-7; TRBD2 agrees at 13 bases. Germline values: CDR1 MNHNY, CDR2 SVGAGI (reference sequence). Germline trimming cut 4 bases from V and 3 bases from J; bases unmatched to any gene: 6. CDR3 length: 16 amino acids. This chain's CDR3 is CASSSVTSGRLYEQYF. The CDR3 coding sequence is TGTGCCAGCAGTTCGGTGACTAGCGGGAGGCTCTACGAGCAGTACTTC.

The rearrangement joins TRBV15 to TRBJ1-6; D is possibly TRBD1 (5 bases). Deletions cut 0 bases from V and 1 base from J, with 13 bases between. Germline assignment: CDR1 LNHNV and CDR2 YYDKDF (reference sequence). The CDR3 contains 18 residues. DNA of the CDR3: TGTGCCACCAGCAGAGATCCCTTGCCAGGGTCCTATAATTCACCCCTCCACTTT. Protein: CATSRDPLPGSYNSPLHF.

The rearrangement links TRBV6-5 to TRBJ2-7; possible D gene TRBD1, 5 bases. V was clipped by 5 bases and J by 2 bases, with 10 bases between them. In germline, CDR1 is MNHEY, CDR2 SVGAGI. This CDR3 is built from 13 residues. The CDR3 DNA is TGTGCCAGCAGTAAGGGGCCCACCTACGAGCAGTACGTC. It specifies CASSKGPTYEQYV.

This clone has only one observation. This sequence joins TRBV7-3 and TRBJ2-6; D might be TRBD2 (5 bases). Germline CDR1 SGHTA, CDR2 FQGTGA. This CDR3 is built from 15 residues. Between the trimmed V and J ends, which lost 3 bases and 0 bases, there was a span of 6 bases. CDR3 amino acids: CASSLGSSGANVLTF. In DNA form, the CDR3 reads TGTGCCAGCAGCTTGGGGAGCTCTGGGGCCAACGTCCTGACTTTC.

The chain carries TRBV30 and TRBJ2-7, with 13 bases identical to TRBD2. Germline CDR1 and CDR2: GTSNPN and SVGIG (reference sequence). Losses at the gene ends were 7 bases for V and 5 bases for J; bases not matched to a gene: 5. The CDR3 contains 13 residues. CDR3 nucleotides: TGTGCCTCATCGACTAGCGGGAGGCACGAGCAGTACTTC. This codes for CASSTSGRHEQYF. Based on the CDR3 plus reference TRBV30 and TRBJ2-7, the full variable domain is SQTIHQWPATLVQPVGSPLSLECTVEGTSNPNLYWYRQAAGRGLQLLFYSVGIGQISSEVPQNLSASRPQDRQFILSSKKLLLSDSGFYLCASSTSGRHEQYFGPGTRLTVT.

This chain joins TRBV11-2 and TRBJ1-1, with 8 bases matching TRBD1. Germline V gene data show CDR1 as SGHAT and CDR2 as FQNNGV. Germline trimming cut 5 bases from V and 5 bases from J; bases unmatched to any gene: 4. The CDR3 has 13 residues. The CDR3 sequence is CASSPNRGTEAFF. In nucleotides, the CDR3 is TGTGCCAGCAGCCCTAACAGGGGGACTGAAGCTTTCTTT.

The chain uses TRBV7-3 and TRBJ2-2; tentative D call: TRBD1 (6 bases). Trimming took off 3 bases at V and 3 bases at J, with 8 bases between the two ends. The CDR3 totals 14 residues. The germline CDR1 and CDR2 sequences are SGHTA and FQGTGA. Here the CDR3 DNA reads TGTGCCAGCAGCTTGAACAGGGACACCGGGGAGCTGTTTTTT. Translating it yields CASSLNRDTGELFF.